This TCR beta chain was identified in a study of T cell changes during pregnancy in multiple sclerosis (dated by TCRdb to between 2019 and 2020). Study-wide context: The study looked at changes in the T cell repertoire across pregnancy in women with multiple sclerosis.

Libraries were prepared through the immunoSEQ multiplex PCR assay. The clones in this table, taken by TCRdb from immuneACCESS, are in-frame only. Not every clone is retained; where verified, under half of the shortfall comes from an unresolved V gene, and the cause of the rest is unknown. This sample has 75,000 to 100,000 clones in its table, and 90% to 95% of those were observed once. The top ten clonotypes cover less than 2% of the sample. Concerning this clone itself: This receptor's antigen is unknown. Base qualities were left out, and no much larger clone turns up one base away.

Source: peripheral blood, taken after pregnancy. This clonotype was sampled from a female donor in good health, enrolled as a control in a pregnancy study.

The nucleotides read TGTGCCAGCAGCTTAGGGGACAGGGAATCTGAAAAACTGTTTTTT. Its product reads: CASSLGDRESEKLFF. The V and J segments used are TRBV7-9 and TRBJ1-4, and 9 junctional nucleotides match TRBD1. Including cysteine and phenylalanine, the CDR3 has 15 amino acids. CDR3 DNA is the only sequence kept; it has 45 bases, read in frame from the first base. V is cut back by 1 base and J by 7 bases, with 4 bases in the junction unmatched. The germline V gene (reference sequence) provides CDR1 SEHNR and CDR2 FQNEAQ.